What follows describes a single T cell receptor beta chain. The source of the sample is a study of blood T cell repertoires in COVID-19. The V gene's germline CDR1 is SQVTM and CDR2 ANQGSEA. The CDR3 runs to 13 residues. Unmatched junction bases numbered 7, after V lost 6 bases and J lost 2 bases. Clones were sequenced by immunoSEQ multiplex PCR, and TCRdb holds only the in-frame ones, with some missing. The sample includes approximately 110,000 clones, around nine tenths of them seen just once. This chain uses TRBV29-1 with TRBJ2-7; TRBD1 agrees at 7 bases. The sequence derives from an older woman who had recovered from COVID-19. Sequencing was performed on peripheral blood. Written as DNA, the CDR3 is TGCAGCGTGAGTGGGACAGTGACCTACGAGCAGTACTTC. Residues: CSVSGTVTYEQYF.